This TCR beta chain was recovered during a study of neoadjuvant anti-PD-1 for oral cavity cancer. Study at large: Patients mostly received three to four biweekly nivolumab doses at 3 mg/kg before surgery.

Study results and limitations: Pretreatment Treg/Th17 ratio correlated inversely with post-treatment tumor clonality.

CDR1 SNHLY and CDR2 FYNNEI come from the germline V gene. The V and J ends lost 8 bases and 4 bases, in that order; junction bases with no gene match: 14. The CDR3 totals 17 residues. Assay: immunoSEQ multiplex PCR; the TCRdb copy retains only in-frame clones and omits some. The table has under 7,000 clones, around 50% seen once; the top ten hold 7.5% to 9.5%. Time point here: after neoadjuvant nivolumab, at surgical resection. Comments on this clone: Its specificity is unknown.

The sample was tumor tissue, taken after nivolumab (anti-PD-1) treatment. The clonotype was recovered from a person between 40 and 79 years old with oral cavity squamous cell carcinoma. V and J are TRBV2 and TRBJ1-4, with 9 bases lining up with TRBD1. CDR3: CASGSVPGQGGNEKLFF. In DNA, the CDR3 is TGTGCCAGCGGTAGCGTCCCGGGACAGGGTGGTAATGAAAAACTGTTTTTT.